A single sample gave rise to the 25 T cell receptor beta chains below, sequenced in a study of blood T cell repertoires in COVID-19. Repertoires were generated with immunoSEQ multiplex PCR, while TCRdb's copy carries only in-frame clones and drops some. Here the sample spans some 300,000 clones, more than 75% being singletons. The specimen sequenced was peripheral blood. The receptors shown here come from a man between 65 and 80 years old with acute or convalescent COVID-19.

The J gene is TRBJ2-2, the V gene TRBV7-2, with a possible D match to TRBD1 (5 bases). The CDR3 spans 15 residues. The V and J ends lost 1 base and 3 bases respectively, with 9 bases between them. Germline lookup yields CDR1 SGHTA and CDR2 FQGNSA. CDR3 sequence: CASSLVFRDTGELFF. The CDR3 DNA is TGTGCCAGCAGCTTAGTTTTCAGGGACACCGGGGAGCTGTTTTTT.

The chain recombines TRBV6-2 or TRBV6-3 with TRBJ2-1; 11 nucleotides agree with TRBD2. CDR3 size: 15 residues. J lost 4 bases, V lost 4 bases, and 3 bases had no gene match. The germline V gene encodes CDR1 MNHEY and CDR2 SVGEGT. The CDR3 DNA is TGTGCCAGCAGTTGGGGACTAGCGGAGTACAATGAGCAGTTCTTC. Its protein product is CASSWGLAEYNEQFF.

J is TRBJ2-2 and V is TRBV10-3; perhaps TRBD2 as D (5 bases). The CDR3 is made up of 15 amino acids. Germline V gene data show CDR1 as ENHRY and CDR2 as SYGVKD. V was shortened by 3 bases and J by 5 bases, with 13 bases between the two germline ends. The CDR3, as DNA: TGTGCCATCAGTGATCGGACTTTAAAGACCGGGGAGCTGTTTTTT. It is translated as CAISDRTLKTGELFF.

J is TRBJ2-3 and V is TRBV5-1; maybe TRBD1 (6 bases). Germline-derived CDR1 and CDR2 are SGHRS and YFSETQ. With 3 bases removed from V and 4 bases from J, the gap between germline ends came to 6 bases. The CDR3 loop spans 12 amino acids. For the CDR3, the DNA is TGCGCCAGCAGCTCAGGGGCAGATACGCAGTATTTT. This translates into CASSSGADTQYF.

This clone was seen only a few times. The chain carries TRBV5-1 and TRBJ2-7, with a tentative D call TRBD1 (5 bases). This CDR3 is 14 amino acids long. Trimming left V 0 bases short and J 2 bases short, with 9 bases between. Germline CDR1 and CDR2: SGHRS and YFSETQ. CDR3 DNA: TGCGCCAGCAGCTTGGGAACAGGCCCCTACGAGCAGTACTTC. Its translation: CASSLGTGPYEQYF.

The chain employs TRBV7-3 and TRBJ2-5, with TRBD2 matching 8 bases. V shed 2 bases and J 4 bases; nucleotides not matched to a gene: 3. The CDR3 extends over 14 amino acids. Per the germline V gene, CDR1 is SGHTA and CDR2 is FQGTGA. The CDR3 nucleotides read TGTGCCAGCAGCTTAGGCGCGGGGGGAGAGACCCAGTACTTC. Protein sequence: CASSLGAGGETQYF. Full variable domain (outside the CDR3, taken from reference TRBV7-3 and TRBJ2-5): GAGVSQTPSNKVTEKGKYVELRCDPISGHTALYWYRQSLGQGPEFLIYFQGTGAADDSGLPNDRFFAVRPEGSVSTLKIQRTERGDSAVYLCASSLGAGGETQYFGPGTRLLVL.

The chain is built from TRBV4-1 and TRBJ2-3, with D possibly being TRBD2 (5 bases). This CDR3 is built from 16 residues. Germline V gives CDR1 MGHRA, CDR2 YSYEKL. Trimming took off 6 bases at V and 1 base at J, with 17 bases between the two ends. The CDR3 sequence: CASRLNPGLGTDTQYF. CDR3 coding DNA: TGCGCCAGCAGATTAAATCCCGGACTGGGCACAGATACGCAGTATTTT.

V and J are TRBV5-1 and TRBJ2-5; 10 nucleotides agree with TRBD2. The CDR3 contains 14 residues. From germline, CDR1 is SGHRS and CDR2 YFSETQ. V was pared by 2 bases and J by 5 bases, with 3 bases of the junction left unmatched. CDR3 in amino acids: CASSFRAGGETQYF. In nucleotides, the CDR3 is TGCGCCAGCAGCTTCAGAGCGGGAGGGGAGACCCAGTACTTC.

The chain is built from TRBV29-1 and TRBJ2-3; the D gene is possibly TRBD2 (7 bases). Germline values: CDR1 SQVTM, CDR2 ANQGSEA. V was shortened by 5 bases and J by 2 bases, with 17 bases between the two germline ends. The CDR3 length is 15 residues. The CDR3, as DNA: TGCAGCGTTAGGGGGGTTGCGGGAGCCACAGATACGCAGTATTTT. It encodes CSVRGVAGATDTQYF.

Concerning this clone itself: One end of the junction does not line up with germline, which may come from a read error. The J gene is TRBJ2-3, the V gene TRBV9; 7 nucleotides line up with TRBD1. The germline CDR1 and CDR2 sequences are SGDLS and YYNGEE. CDR3 length: 16 residues. The CDR3 sequence is CASSAPPGQPTNTQYF. CDR3 nucleotides: TGTGCCAGCAGCGCTCCACCGGGACAGCCCACAAATACGCAGTATTTT.

This chain connects TRBV28 to TRBJ2-7; TRBD1 matches at 7 bases. CDR3 size: 14 residues. The germline V gene has CDR1 MDHEN and CDR2 SYDVKM. Germline trimming cut 4 bases from V and 6 bases from J; bases unmatched to any gene: 9. DNA for the CDR3: TGTGCCAGCAGTTCTCCCGACAGGGTGGGCGAGCAGTACTTC. Protein sequence: CASSSPDRVGEQYF.

V is TRBV28 and J is TRBJ2-7, with D possibly matching TRBD1 (6 bases). Germline loops: CDR1 MDHEN, CDR2 SYDVKM. The CDR3 loop spans 15 amino acids. V was shortened by 2 bases and J by 1 base, with 12 bases between the two germline ends. The CDR3 nucleotides read TGTGCCAGCAGTTTAAGACAGGATTTATCCTACGAGCAGTACTTC. Translating it yields CASSLRQDLSYEQYF.

The chain employs TRBV1 and TRBJ1-4; whether TRBD1, the table's D call, matches the DNA was not checked. TRBV1 is an annotated pseudogene. CDR3 length: 13 residues. The CDR3 sequence: CTSSLNYRVKLFF. The CDR3 bases are TGCACCAGCAGCCTGAATTACAGGGTAAAACTGTTTTTT.

V and J are TRBV30 and TRBJ1-5; maybe TRBD1 (5 bases). Trimming removed 3 bases at V and 10 bases at J, with 10 bases between. Germline V gives CDR1 GTSNPN, CDR2 SVGIG (reference sequence). The CDR3 loop spans 11 amino acids. In DNA, the CDR3 is TGTGCCTGGAGCGGGGGGGGACCCCAGCATTTT. Protein sequence: CAWSGGGPQHF.

The sample holds one count of this clone. The same CDR3 also results from other DNA sequences found in this sample. The genes are TRBV19 and TRBJ2-7; 7 nucleotides line up with TRBD2. V trimming: 3 bases; J trimming: 4 bases; junction bases outside the gene matches: 3. The germline gives CDR1 LNHDA, CDR2 SQIVND (reference sequence). This CDR3 contains 13 residues. DNA of the CDR3: TGTGCCAGTAGTATTGGCGGGAGATACGAGCAGTACTTC. This sequence encodes CASSIGGRYEQYF.

V is TRBV29-1 and J is TRBJ1-1; D gene uncertain. Deletions cut 4 bases from V and 4 bases from J, with 10 bases between. Germline lookup yields CDR1 SQVTM and CDR2 ANQGSEA. The length of the CDR3 is 12 residues. This chain's CDR3 is CSVGNGLTEAFF. The CDR3 nucleotides are TGCAGCGTTGGGAATGGGCTCACTGAAGCTTTCTTT.

The chain has TRBV9 and TRBJ1-3; no clear D. The CDR3 is 16 amino acids. V was cut by 0 bases and J by 0 bases, with 10 bases left in between. Per germline, CDR1 SGDLS and CDR2 YYNGEE. The CDR3 protein is CASSVGSIGSGNTIYF. The CDR3 DNA reads as TGTGCCAGCAGCGTAGGGTCTATTGGCTCTGGAAACACCATATATTTT.

The chain links TRBV6-2 or TRBV6-3 to TRBJ1-6; tentatively, D is TRBD1 (6 bases). Trimming removed 2 bases at V and 4 bases at J, with 18 bases between. CDR1 MNHEY and CDR2 SVGEGT come from the germline V gene. This CDR3 has 18 amino acids. The CDR3 nucleotides are TGTGCCAGCAGTTACCGGACATTGAGACAGGCTTATAATTCACCCCTCCACTTT. This gives the protein CASSYRTLRQAYNSPLHF.

This chain links TRBV4-3 with TRBJ2-7; D is perhaps TRBD1 (5 bases). This CDR3 comprises 14 residues. V was trimmed by 2 bases and J by 4 bases, leaving 12 bases between them. From germline, CDR1 is LGHNA and CDR2 YSLEER. For the CDR3, the DNA is TGCGCCAGCAGCCAACTAAGGGCAGGGTACGAGCAGTACTTC. The encoded protein is CASSQLRAGYEQYF.

This clone turned up a few times. V usage is TRBV5-5 and J usage is TRBJ1-2, with D unclear. V shed 1 base and J shed 2 bases, with 6 bases lying between them. CDR1 is SGHKS and CDR2 is YYEKEE in the germline V gene (reference sequence). This CDR3 spans 13 amino acids. The CDR3 region is CASSLSGNYGYTF. The DNA for the CDR3 is TGTGCCAGCAGCTTGTCCGGGAACTATGGCTACACCTTC. The full variable domain, in which reference TRBV5-5 and TRBJ1-2 provide the parts outside the CDR3, is DAGVTQSPTHLIKTRGQQVTLRCSPISGHKSVSWYQQVLGQGPQFIFQYYEKEERGRGNFPDRFSARQFPNYSSELNVNALLLGDSALYLCASSLSGNYGYTFGSGTRLTVV.

The rearrangement joins TRBV29-1 to TRBJ2-5, with 14 bases matching TRBD2. CDR1 SQVTM and CDR2 ANQGSEA come from the germline V gene. The CDR3 is 16 amino acids. After removal of 3 bases from V and 5 bases from J, the junction contained 8 bases not matched to a gene. CDR3 DNA: TGCAGCGTTGACCGGTCGGGACTAGCGGGAGTTGAGACCCAGTACTTC. Encoded protein: CSVDRSGLAGVETQYF.

The chain links TRBV28 to TRBJ1-1; a weak D match, TRBD1 (6 bases). CDR3 length: 15 amino acids. CDR1 is MDHEN, CDR2 SYDVKM, per germline. Trimming removed 1 base from V and 5 bases from J, with 14 bases in between. The CDR3 reads CASSLLGTGLTEAFF. The CDR3 DNA follows: TGTGCCAGCAGTTTATTGGGAACAGGGTTGACTGAAGCTTTCTTT.

The genes are TRBV5-1 and TRBJ2-7; 7 positions agree with TRBD2. Germline V gene sequence: CDR1 SGHRS, CDR2 YFSETQ. The CDR3 extends over 16 amino acids. With 0 bases clipped from V and 4 bases from J, the junction kept 10 bases outside the gene matches. CDR3 sequence: CASSLGYTSVSYEQYF. The CDR3 DNA is TGCGCCAGCAGCTTGGGCTACACTAGCGTTTCTTACGAGCAGTACTTC.

CDR3 bases: TGTGCCAGCAGCTTGGTCGAGACTGGAAACACCATATATTTT. This sequence encodes CASSLVETGNTIYF. J is TRBJ1-3 and V is TRBV7-8; the D is unclear. Germline V CDR1 and CDR2: SGHVS, FQNEAQ. V was cut by 3 bases and J by 2 bases, with 8 bases left in between. The CDR3 spans 14 residues.

V usage is TRBV6-6 and J usage is TRBJ1-6; D gene uncertain. The CDR3 loop spans 17 amino acids. Per germline, CDR1 MNHNY and CDR2 SVGAGI (reference sequence). V was pared by 5 bases and J by 6 bases, with 20 bases between. The CDR3 sequence: CASSPTSPRAFNSPLHF. The CDR3 DNA reads as TGTGCCAGCAGTCCCACTTCCCCCCGCGCCTTTAATTCACCCCTCCACTTT.